These T cell receptor beta chains were read from a single sample in a study of blood T cell repertoires in COVID-19. The repertoire was sequenced with immunoSEQ multiplex PCR; TCRdb's copy has only in-frame clones and lacks some. The data contain roughly 52,000 clones, 70% to 85% of them singletons. The specimen sequenced was peripheral blood. These receptor sequences come from an elderly man with COVID-19, enrolled during active disease. Each CDR3 is given with its conserved first and last residue. The D gene is left open where the match is weak. The size field is filled for only some rows; it gives once, few, many or a size class.

cdr3_aa cdr3_nt d_call clone_size j_call cdr3_length v_call
CASSPGDRNSYNEQFF TGCGCCAGCAGCCCCGGGGACAGGAACTCCTACAATGAGCAGTTCTTC TRBD1 - TRBJ2-1 16 TRBV5-1
CASSQGGGEREKLFF TGCGCCAGCAGCCAAGGGGGGGGCGAGAGGGAAAAACTGTTTTTT - - TRBJ1-4 15 TRBV4-3
CATSRDQGDGYTF TGTGCCACCAGCAGAGATCAAGGGGATGGCTACACCTTC - once TRBJ1-2 13 TRBV15
CASSPPTDRTEAFF TGTGCCAGCTCACCACCGACAGATCGTACTGAAGCTTTCTTT - - TRBJ1-1 14 TRBV18
CASSLTGVDEQFF TGTGCCAGCAGCCTCACAGGGGTGGATGAGCAGTTCTTC TRBD1 - TRBJ2-1 13 TRBV5-4
CASSRREGGISETQYF TGCGCCAGCAGCCGCCGGGAGGGCGGCATTTCGGAGACCCAGTACTTC TRBD2 - TRBJ2-5 16 TRBV4-1
CAIGTVSYEQYF TGTGCCATCGGGACAGTCTCCTACGAGCAGTACTTC TRBD1 - TRBJ2-7 12 TRBV10-3
CASSFGIQGVGELFF TGTGCCAGCAGCTTTGGAATCCAGGGTGTCGGGGAGCTGTTTTTT - once TRBJ2-2 15 TRBV7-2
CASSQGTTANNEQFF TGTGCCAGCAGCCAAGGTACTACGGCCAACAATGAGCAGTTCTTC - - TRBJ2-1 15 TRBV14
CASSLSFTRAPGYTF TGTGCCAGCAGCTTAAGCTTCACCAGGGCCCCTGGCTACACCTTC - - TRBJ1-2 15 TRBV11-2
CASSVRNSPLHF TGTGCCAGCAGCGTGCGGAATTCACCCCTCCACTTT - - TRBJ1-6 12 TRBV7-2
CASLRRGAAKNIQYF TGTGCCAGCCTTCGGCGGGGGGCTGCCAAAAACATTCAGTACTTC TRBD2 once TRBJ2-4 15 TRBV5-4
CASVLDTDTQYF TGTGCCAGCGTGCTAGACACAGATACGCAGTATTTT - - TRBJ2-3 12 TRBV7-9
CASSDRGKTQYF TGTGCCAGCAGTGACAGGGGGAAGACCCAGTACTTC TRBD1 - TRBJ2-5 12 TRBV2
CASRRLDSYEQYF TGTGCCAGCAGACGCCTAGACAGCTACGAGCAGTACTTC - - TRBJ2-7 13 TRBV6-5
CASSHRGRSNQPQHF TGCGCCAGCAGCCACAGGGGGAGAAGCAATCAGCCCCAGCATTTT TRBD1 - TRBJ1-5 15 TRBV4-3
CASNPLAGGLSSYNEQFF TGTGCCAGCAATCCACTAGCGGGGGGGCTTAGCTCCTACAATGAGCAGTTCTTC TRBD2 - TRBJ2-1 18 TRBV28
CASSFNRGETQYF TGTGCCAGCAGCTTTAACAGGGGGGAGACCCAGTACTTC TRBD1 once TRBJ2-5 13 TRBV7-2
CATSRGGSEWGTEAFF TGTGCCACCAGCAGAGGGGGTAGCGAGTGGGGCACTGAAGCTTTCTTT - - TRBJ1-1 16 TRBV15
CASSYRSGVNEKLFF TGTGCCAGCAGTTACCGCTCGGGAGTTAATGAAAAACTGTTTTTT - - TRBJ1-4 15 TRBV6-5
CASSQMGGGGTEAFF TGTGCCAGCAGCCAAATGGGGGGAGGGGGGACTGAAGCTTTCTTT - - TRBJ1-1 15 TRBV27
CASNPEGVRSETQYF TGTGCCAGCAACCCCGAGGGGGTGAGGTCGGAGACCCAGTACTTC - - TRBJ2-5 15 TRBV3-1/TRBV3-2
CASSLGSGNEQFF TGCGCCAGCAGCTTGGGTTCAGGAAATGAGCAGTTCTTC - - TRBJ2-1 13 TRBV5-1
CASSTRVDTEAFF TGTGCCAGCAGCACCAGGGTGGACACTGAAGCTTTCTTT - - TRBJ1-1 13 TRBV7-2
CATSVETGKGYEQYF TGTGCCACCAGTGTAGAGACAGGAAAGGGATACGAGCAGTACTTC - once TRBJ2-7 15 TRBV24-1
CASSFYRVTSNTGELFF TGTGCCAGCAGTTTTTACAGGGTGACTTCGAACACCGGGGAGCTGTTTTTT - once TRBJ2-2 17 TRBV27
CASSLKTGRTNTGELFF TGCGCCAGCAGCCTAAAGACAGGAAGAACGAACACCGGGGAGCTGTTTTTT - - TRBJ2-2 17 TRBV4-3